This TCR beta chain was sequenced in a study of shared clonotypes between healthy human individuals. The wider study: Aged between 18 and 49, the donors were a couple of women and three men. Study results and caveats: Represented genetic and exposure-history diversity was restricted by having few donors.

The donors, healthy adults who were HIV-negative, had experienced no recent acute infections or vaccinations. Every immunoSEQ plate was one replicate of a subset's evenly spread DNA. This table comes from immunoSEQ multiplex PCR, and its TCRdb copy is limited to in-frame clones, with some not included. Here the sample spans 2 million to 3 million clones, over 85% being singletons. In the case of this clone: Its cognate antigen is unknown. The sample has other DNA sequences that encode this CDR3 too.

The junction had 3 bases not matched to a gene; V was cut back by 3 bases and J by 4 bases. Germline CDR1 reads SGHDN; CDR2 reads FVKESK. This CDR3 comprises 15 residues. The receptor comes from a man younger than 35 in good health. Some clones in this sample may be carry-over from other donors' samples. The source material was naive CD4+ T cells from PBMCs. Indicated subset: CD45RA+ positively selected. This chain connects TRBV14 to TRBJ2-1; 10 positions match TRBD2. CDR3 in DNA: TGTGCCAGCAGCCAGCTAGCGGGGGCTTACAATGAGCAGTTCTTC. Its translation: CASSQLAGAYNEQFF.